These 25 T cell receptor beta chains were sequenced from one sample in a study of T cells after yellow fever vaccination. TCRdb analysed the 5' RACE reads with MiXCR anew, one entry per CDR3 protein. The table has a few hundred thousand distinct CDR3 sequences, approximately 4.3% seen once. Sequenced here: PBMCs, sampled 15 days after the yellow fever booster vaccination. The receptors here all came from a man aged 18 to 29 who received the YFV17D yellow fever vaccine.

This clonotype showed up many times. V usage is TRBV12-3 or TRBV12-4 and J usage is TRBJ1-4; tentatively, D is TRBD1 (6 bases). Between the trimmed V and J ends, which lost 5 bases and 11 bases, there was a span of 18 bases. This CDR3 is 14 amino acids long. The CDR3 DNA is TGTGCCAGCAGTCGCTCTGGGGGGCGGAGGAAACTGTTTTTT. This translates into CASSRSGGRRKLFF.

J is TRBJ1-4 and V is TRBV6-5; D is undetermined. With 0 bases removed from V and 8 bases from J, the gap between germline ends came to 7 bases. This CDR3 is built from 13 residues. Germline V gene sequence: CDR1 MNHEY, CDR2 SVGAGI. This CDR3 reads CASSYSLAEKLFF. CDR3 nucleotides: TGTGCCAGCAGTTACTCACTAGCGGAAAAACTGTTTTTT.

The genes are TRBV4-2 and TRBJ1-2; D is ambiguous. V was shortened by 0 bases and J by 4 bases, with 12 bases between the two germline ends. The CDR3 length is 15 residues. CDR1 LGHNA and CDR2 YNFKEQ come from the germline V gene. The CDR3 protein is CASSQESALGYGYTF. DNA of the CDR3: TGTGCCAGCAGCCAAGAGAGCGCGCTCGGCTATGGCTACACCTTC.

This sequence joins TRBV12-3 or TRBV12-4 and TRBJ2-7, with a tentative D call TRBD1 (6 bases). Trimming shortened V by 3 bases and J by 4 bases, and 10 bases separated the two germline ends. The CDR3 totals 13 residues. CDR3 region: CASSFSRGYEQYF. The CDR3 DNA is TGTGCCAGCAGTTTTTCCAGGGGTTACGAGCAGTACTTC.

The chain has TRBV12-3 or TRBV12-4 and TRBJ1-1, with 10 bases matching TRBD1. Trimming at V came to 1 base and at J to 10 bases, leaving 9 bases not matched to a gene. The CDR3 runs 15 residues. CDR3 nucleotide sequence: TGTGCCAGCAGTTTAGATGGGACAGGGGTAGTGAGAGCTTTCTTT. As protein: CASSLDGTGVVRAFF.

This clonotype was counted many times. The chain employs TRBV5-6 and TRBJ2-7; no clear D. Trimming took off 4 bases at V and 0 bases at J, with 11 bases between the two ends. This CDR3 comprises 14 residues. Germline CDR1 SGHDT, CDR2 YYEEEE. The CDR3 DNA is TGTGCCAGCAGCAGCACAGATTTCTCCTACGAGCAGTACTTC. Protein product: CASSSTDFSYEQYF.

This clonotype appeared a few times. CDR3 in DNA: TGTGCCAGCAGCCTTAGTACCGCACAGGGGGCCAGAGGCTACACCTTC. Its protein is CASSLSTAQGARGYTF. The V gene is TRBV3-1, the J gene TRBJ1-2; 9 nucleotides agree with TRBD1. Losses at the gene ends were 4 bases for V and 8 bases for J; bases not matched to a gene: 14. Germline-derived CDR1 and CDR2 are LGHDT and YNNKEL (reference sequence). There are 16 residues in the CDR3.

This clonotype was found a few times. The CDR3: CASSYQGTYEQYV. In DNA, the CDR3 is TGTGCCAGCAGTTACCAGGGAACCTACGAGCAGTACGTC. This chain connects TRBV6-2 or TRBV6-3 to TRBJ2-7, with TRBD1 as a possible D gene (5 bases). Germline CDR1 MNHEY, CDR2 SVGEGT. V was clipped by 2 bases and J by 2 bases, with 7 bases between them. The CDR3 runs to 13 residues.

The gene calls are TRBV7-9 and TRBJ2-3, with D perhaps assigned TRBD1 or TRBD2 (5 bases each). The CDR3 covers 17 residues. CDR1 is SEHNR and CDR2 is FQNEAQ in the germline V gene (reference sequence). The V gene lost 4 bases and the J gene lost 6 bases, with 23 bases spanning the gap. CDR3 sequence: CASSYPRDGAVGDTQYF. The CDR3 DNA is TGTGCCAGCAGCTATCCTAGGGACGGGGCAGTAGGTGATACGCAGTATTTT.

V is TRBV6-2 or TRBV6-3 and J is TRBJ1-5; the match to TRBD1 covers 7 bases. After removal of 8 bases from V and 2 bases from J, the junction contained 0 bases not matched to a gene. CDR3 length: 12 residues. The germline CDR1 and CDR2 sequences are MNHEY and SVGEGT. The CDR3 reads CASDRGNQPQHF. The CDR3 bases are TGTGCCAGCGACAGGGGCAATCAGCCCCAGCATTTT.

This clonotype has a handful of counts. V gene TRBV30 combines with J gene TRBJ2-7; D call uncertain. The CDR3 contains 14 residues. The V gene's germline CDR1 is GTSNPN and CDR2 SVGIG (reference sequence). The ends were cut back, 0 bases at V and 0 bases at J, with 9 bases in the middle. The CDR3 nucleotides are TGTGCCTGGAGTGTCGGCGGAAACTCCTACGAGCAGTACTTC. Its protein product is CAWSVGGNSYEQYF.

This clonotype was seen repeatedly, ten times or more. The chain employs TRBV7-9 and TRBJ1-3, with no clear D. V shed 6 bases and J shed 0 bases, with 15 bases lying between them. Per germline, CDR1 SEHNR and CDR2 FQNEAQ (reference sequence). The CDR3 is made up of 16 amino acids. In DNA, the CDR3 is TGTGCCAGCAGTCCCCTTTACAAGAGCTCTGGAAACACCATATATTTT. Its translation is CASSPLYKSSGNTIYF.

This clonotype was detected a few times. This chain connects TRBV29-1 to TRBJ2-3; TRBD1 matches at 7 bases. The CDR3 contains 14 residues. Germline V gene data show CDR1 as SQVTM and CDR2 as ANQGSEA. V lost 4 bases to trimming and J lost 0 bases; unmatched junction nucleotides: 4. This CDR3 reads CSVGNRGSTDTQYF. Written as DNA, the CDR3 is TGCAGCGTTGGGAACAGGGGAAGCACAGATACGCAGTATTTT.

This clonotype has a handful of counts. The CDR3 sequence is CASSFPRETYEQYF. CDR3 nucleotide sequence: TGTGCCAGCAGCTTCCCGAGGGAGACCTACGAGCAGTACTTC. The chain has TRBV7-9 and TRBJ2-7, with a tentative D call TRBD2 (5 bases). The CDR3 extends over 14 amino acids. Germline values: CDR1 SEHNR, CDR2 FQNEAQ (reference sequence). Trimming removed 3 bases at V and 2 bases at J, with 11 bases between.

The chain links TRBV7-2 to TRBJ1-5; TRBD1 matches at 8 bases. This CDR3 comprises 17 residues. The germline CDR1 and CDR2 sequences are SGHTA and FQGNSA. Trimming at V came to 5 bases and at J to 4 bases, leaving 13 bases not matched to a gene. CDR3 DNA sequence: TGTGCCAGCAGCCTGCTCTTCGGGACAGGAGTGAATCAGCCCCAGCATTTT. Translation gives CASSLLFGTGVNQPQHF.

On this clonotype itself: A much larger clone differs from this one at a single base, so this may be a read error. The chain couples TRBV20-1 to TRBJ2-1; D unresolved. The germline V gene encodes CDR1 DFQATT and CDR2 SNEGSKA (reference sequence). The V end was cut by 3 bases, the J end by 0 bases, with 15 bases between. This CDR3 spans 16 amino acids. This CDR3 is CSASVGLHSSYNEQFF. CDR3 nucleotide sequence: TGCAGTGCTAGCGTGGGCCTCCACAGCTCCTACAATGAGCAGTTCTTC.

The rearrangement links TRBV28 to TRBJ2-3, with D perhaps TRBD1 or TRBD2 (5 bases each). Germline values: CDR1 MDHEN, CDR2 SYDVKM. Between the trimmed V and J ends, which lost 2 bases and 6 bases, there was a span of 9 bases. The CDR3 extends over 13 amino acids. Here the CDR3 DNA reads TGTGCCAGCAGTTTAGGGGACCCTGATACGCAGTATTTT. It encodes CASSLGDPDTQYF.

This clonotype was seen a handful of times. The J gene is TRBJ2-3, the V gene TRBV6-4, with a weak D call TRBD1 (5 bases). This CDR3 is 13 amino acids long. The V gene's germline CDR1 is MRHNA and CDR2 SNTAGT. Trimming stripped 6 bases from V and 6 bases from J, with 13 bases between. The CDR3 coding sequence is TGTGCCAGCAGAGGGCAGGGCGAGGATACGCAGTATTTT. Its protein product is CASRGQGEDTQYF.

This clonotype showed up just a few times. The rearrangement uses TRBV7-3 and TRBJ2-1; 7 positions agree with TRBD1. V was clipped by 5 bases and J by 6 bases; unmatched bases: 10. Germline values: CDR1 SGHTA, CDR2 FQGTGA. The CDR3 is 15 amino acids. DNA for the CDR3: TGTGCCAGCAGCACCGACAGGGTGAGGGGCAATGAGCAGTTCTTC. As protein: CASSTDRVRGNEQFF.

This clonotype showed up many times. The chain has TRBV7-3 and TRBJ2-2; no firm D call. Looked up from germline, CDR1 is SGHTA and CDR2 is FQGTGA. Trimming removed 6 bases from V and 5 bases from J, with 16 bases in between. The CDR3 sequence is 15 residues long. CDR3 sequence reads: CASSYPGLGTGELFF. The CDR3 nucleotides read TGTGCCAGCAGTTACCCGGGCCTAGGGACCGGGGAGCTGTTTTTT.

This chain uses TRBV7-3 with TRBJ2-5, with D perhaps given as TRBD1 or TRBD2 (5 bases each). Deletions cut 2 bases from V and 3 bases from J, with 13 bases between. CDR3 length: 15 amino acids. Germline CDR1 SGHTA, CDR2 FQGTGA. CDR3 sequence: CASSLYGTSKETQYF. CDR3 DNA sequence: TGTGCCAGCAGCTTATACGGGACCTCAAAAGAGACCCAGTACTTC.

Ten or more counts support this clonotype. CDR3 DNA sequence: TGTGCCATCAGTGAACTAGCGGGGGGGCCCAAAGATACGCAGTATTTT. As protein: CAISELAGGPKDTQYF. The chain joins TRBV10-3 to TRBJ2-3; 13 nucleotides align to TRBD2. V lost 3 bases, J lost 5 bases, and 5 bases stayed unmatched. The CDR3 has 16 amino acids. CDR1 is ENHRY, CDR2 SYGVKD, per germline.

This clonotype was counted ten times or more. V gene TRBV24-1 combines with J gene TRBJ2-2; TRBD2 might be the D (5 bases). This CDR3 comprises 13 residues. Germline CDR1 is KGHDR and CDR2 is SFDVKD. Between the trimmed V and J ends, which lost 4 bases and 9 bases, there was a span of 11 bases. The CDR3: CATSDPGSRELFF. In nucleotides, the CDR3 is TGTGCCACCAGTGACCCGGGGTCAAGGGAGCTGTTTTTT.

The CDR3 coding sequence is TGTGCCAGTAATTTAGGGAGCAACTATGGCTACACCTTC. Its translation is CASNLGSNYGYTF. V is TRBV19 and J is TRBJ1-2; unclear D gene. The CDR3 contains 13 residues. Germline loops: CDR1 LNHDA, CDR2 SQIVND (reference sequence). V was pared by 7 bases and J by 2 bases, with 11 bases between.

The gene calls are TRBV29-1 and TRBJ1-2; 11 bases map to TRBD1. The V gene end was trimmed by 1 base and the J gene end by 6 bases; junction bases not matched to a gene: 10. This CDR3 has 16 residues. The germline gives CDR1 SQVTM, CDR2 ANQGSEA. CDR3 region: CSVEASWTGGLDGYTF. The CDR3 DNA follows: TGCAGCGTTGAAGCAAGTTGGACAGGGGGCTTAGATGGCTACACCTTC.